The next 26 T cell receptor beta chains were all read from a single sample in a study of cytomegalovirus exposure and HLA in healthy donors. The table came from immunoSEQ multiplex PCR; TCRdb's copy has only in-frame clones and leaves some out. The sample has around 75,000 clones; approximately 86% are singletons. Sequenced: PBMCs. Source of these receptors: a man aged 25-45 years in good health and CMV-seronegative.

This chain's CDR3 is CASSLVASSYNEQFF. CDR3 DNA: TGTGCCAGCAGCTTGGTTGCTAGCTCTTACAATGAGCAGTTCTTC. The chain links TRBV5-4 to TRBJ2-1; perhaps TRBD2 as D (5 bases). V lost 0 bases to trimming and J lost 4 bases, with 11 bases between them. Germline V CDR1 and CDR2: SGHNT, YYREEE (reference sequence). The CDR3 sequence is 15 residues long. Filled out from reference TRBV5-4 and TRBJ2-1, the complete variable domain reads ETGVTQSPTHLIKTRGQQVTLRCSSQSGHNTVSWYQQALGQGPQFIFQYYREEENGRGNFPPRFSGLQFPNYSSELNVNALELDDSALYLCASSLVASSYNEQFFGPGTRLTVL.

This clone has just a few counts. The rearrangement uses TRBV7-9 and TRBJ1-5; D gene ambiguous. Trimming shortened V by 1 base and J by 7 bases, and 5 bases separated the two germline ends. The length of the CDR3 is 12 residues. Germline assignment: CDR1 SEHNR and CDR2 FQNEAQ (reference sequence). The CDR3 is CASSLGGQPQHF. The CDR3, as DNA: TGTGCCAGCAGCTTAGGAGGCCAGCCCCAGCATTTT.

V usage is TRBV10-3 and J usage is TRBJ2-2, with 8 nucleotides matching TRBD1. CDR1 ENHRY and CDR2 SYGVKD come from the germline V gene. The J segment lost 7 bases and the V segment lost 5 bases, leaving 6 bases of the junction unmatched. This CDR3 is built from 14 residues. The CDR3 is CAISTGQGHGELFF. DNA of the CDR3: TGTGCCATCAGTACAGGACAGGGCCACGGGGAGCTGTTTTTT.

The chain couples TRBV28 to TRBJ1-5, with a weak D call TRBD1 (5 bases). Germline-derived CDR1 and CDR2 are MDHEN and SYDVKM. CDR3 length equals 13 residues. Trimming cost V 6 bases and J 7 bases, with 13 bases left between them. CDR3 DNA: TGTGCCAGCAGAGGAGGGGCCCGACAGCCCCAGCATTTT. Its translation: CASRGGARQPQHF.

This chain uses TRBV7-2 with TRBJ2-7; D is unresolved. The CDR3 has 12 amino acids. V was pared by 5 bases and J by 0 bases, with 5 bases between. CDR1 is SGHTA, CDR2 FQGNSA, per germline. For the CDR3, the DNA is TGTGCCAGCAGCCCGAGCTCCTACGAGCAGTACTTC. This translates into CASSPSSYEQYF.

A few counts support this clone. The rearrangement joins TRBV4-1 to TRBJ1-2; D remains unclear. Germline-derived CDR1 and CDR2 are MGHRA and YSYEKL. V was pared by 1 base and J by 7 bases, with 7 bases between. The CDR3 is made up of 12 amino acids. The chain's CDR3 is CASSQVGVGYTF. DNA for the CDR3: TGCGCCAGCAGCCAAGTCGGGGTTGGCTACACCTTC.

CDR3 in DNA: TGTGCCAGCAGCTTTCTGGGCAGGGAGAACACCGGGGAGCTGTTTTTT. Its protein is CASSFLGRENTGELFF. The J gene is TRBJ2-2, the V gene TRBV5-8, with D perhaps matching TRBD1 (5 bases). Germline-derived CDR1 and CDR2 are SGHTS and YDEGEE. V lost 2 bases to trimming and J lost 1 base, with 12 bases between them. The CDR3 totals 16 residues.

This clone came up a few times. The chain links TRBV4-3 to TRBJ1-2, with D unclear. The V gene lost 6 bases and the J gene lost 0 bases, with 14 bases spanning the gap. The CDR3 runs to 15 residues. CDR1 and CDR2 (germline): LGHNA, YSLEER. The CDR3 loop is CASSKQNTANYGYTF. The CDR3 DNA reads as TGCGCCAGCAGTAAACAGAACACAGCTAACTATGGCTACACCTTC.

The chain combines TRBV7-8 with TRBJ2-1; 13 positions agree with TRBD2. The CDR3 spans 15 residues. The ends lost 6 bases at V and 8 bases at J; junction bases unmatched: 7. Germline loops: CDR1 SGHVS, CDR2 FQNEAQ. The CDR3: CASRKGTSGVDEQFF. The CDR3 DNA follows: TGTGCCAGCAGGAAGGGGACTAGCGGGGTCGATGAGCAGTTCTTC.

The J gene is TRBJ1-2, the V gene TRBV4-3, with TRBD1 matching over 8 bases. Trimming took 2 bases from V and 3 from J; bases not matched to a gene: 5. The CDR3 loop spans 15 amino acids. Germline loops: CDR1 LGHNA, CDR2 YSLEER. DNA of the CDR3: TGCGCCAGCAGCCAACAACTGACAGGGGACTATGGCTACACCTTC. It specifies CASSQQLTGDYGYTF.

The sample holds one count of this clone. The J gene is TRBJ2-1, the V gene TRBV29-1; 9 bases line up with TRBD1. The germline V gene encodes CDR1 SQVTM and CDR2 ANQGSEA. The CDR3 covers 13 residues. J was trimmed by 6 bases and V by 7 bases; bases with no gene match: 7. This CDR3 reads CSAWGQGGNEQFF. The CDR3 DNA follows: TGCAGCGCTTGGGGACAGGGAGGCAATGAGCAGTTCTTC.

This clone was seen just once. This sequence joins TRBV30 and TRBJ1-1; 12 positions agree with TRBD1. CDR1 and CDR2 from the germline V gene are GTSNPN and SVGIG (reference sequence). J lost 6 bases, V lost 8 bases, and 10 bases had no gene match. The CDR3 covers 14 residues. CDR3 nucleotides: TGTGCCAAGGAGGGGACAGGGGGCGACGCTGAAGCTTTCTTT. This codes for CAKEGTGGDAEAFF.

In this sample, this clone turned up a few times. V is TRBV6-1 and J is TRBJ2-7; tentative D call: TRBD2 (6 bases). The CDR3 sequence is 13 residues long. V was cut by 4 bases and J by 6 bases, with 13 bases left in between. Germline V gene data show CDR1 as MNHNS and CDR2 as SASEGT. CDR3 bases: TGTGCCAGCAGTGTGGGGGGAGACGGCGAGCAGTACGTC. Protein sequence: CASSVGGDGEQYV.

The chain links TRBV7-2 to TRBJ1-5; 7 nucleotides match TRBD1. V gave up 1 base and J gave up 7 bases; unmatched junction bases: 7. The CDR3 sequence is 15 residues long. CDR1 is SGHTA, CDR2 FQGNSA, per germline. Written as DNA, the CDR3 is TGTGCCAGCAGCTTAGTAGGGGGCGCATGGCAGCCCCAGCATTTT. Its protein product is CASSLVGGAWQPQHF.

The chain is built from TRBV7-8 and TRBJ2-3; 9 nucleotides agree with TRBD2. Losses at the gene ends were 3 bases for V and 4 bases for J; bases not matched to a gene: 2. CDR3 length equals 14 residues. Germline CDR1 SGHVS, CDR2 FQNEAQ. The CDR3 region has the DNA TGTGCCAGCAGCTTCATAGCGGGAGCAGATACGCAGTATTTT. Its translation: CASSFIAGADTQYF.

Details on this clone: Other DNA sequences within the sample encode an identical CDR3. J is TRBJ2-1 and V is TRBV7-9; D is undetermined. The CDR3 consists of 11 residues. V gave up 6 bases and J gave up 7 bases, with 7 bases separating them. From germline, CDR1 is SEHNR and CDR2 FQNEAQ (reference sequence). CDR3 loop: CASSPRNEQFF. The CDR3 region has the DNA TGTGCCAGCAGTCCTAGGAATGAGCAGTTCTTC.

This clone was found a few times. V is TRBV29-1 and J is TRBJ2-1; 8 positions match TRBD1. V gave up 3 bases and J gave up 5 bases; unmatched junction bases: 6. Looked up from germline, CDR1 is SQVTM and CDR2 is ANQGSEA. This CDR3 has 14 amino acids. As DNA, the CDR3 is TGCAGCGTTGATGAGCAGGGGGCTAACAATGAGCAGTTCTTC. Its translation: CSVDEQGANNEQFF.

This clone is termed medium-sized. V is TRBV10-1 and J is TRBJ2-3; D call uncertain. CDR3 length: 10 residues. Germline V gene sequence: CDR1 WNHNN, CDR2 SYGVQD (reference sequence). V shed 9 bases and J shed 6 bases, with 7 bases lying between them. CDR3 DNA: TGCGCCAGAAAGAGGGATACGCAGTATTTT. The encoded protein is CARKRDTQYF.

The V and J genes are TRBV6-1 and TRBJ1-2, with D maybe TRBD1 (5 bases). The CDR3 runs to 12 residues. Germline V gene data show CDR1 as MNHNS and CDR2 as SASEGT. The germline V and J ends were trimmed by 7 bases and 8 bases, with 14 bases remaining between them. Here the CDR3 DNA reads TGTGCCAGCACAACTAGGGAGGGGGGCTACACCTTC. It is translated as CASTTREGGYTF.

This clone was found many times. The V and J genes are TRBV6-4 and TRBJ2-1, with 13 bases aligning to TRBD2. Germline V lookup: CDR1 MRHNA, CDR2 SNTAGT. V shed 2 bases and J 6 bases; nucleotides not matched to a gene: 1. CDR3 length: 15 residues. The DNA of the CDR3 is TGTGCCAGCAGTGACACTAGCGGGGGGGCCAATGAGCAGTTCTTC. This codes for CASSDTSGGANEQFF.

The genes are TRBV7-3 and TRBJ2-1; 9 bases fit TRBD1. The ends lost 0 bases at V and 6 bases at J; junction bases unmatched: 12. The germline CDR1 and CDR2 sequences are SGHTA and FQGTGA. The CDR3 length is 18 residues. The CDR3 spells CASSLTASPGTGINEQFF. CDR3 in DNA: TGTGCCAGCAGCTTAACCGCCTCGCCTGGGACAGGGATCAATGAGCAGTTCTTC.

The rearrangement uses TRBV7-2 and TRBJ1-2; TRBD1 aligns across 7 bases. Germline assignment: CDR1 SGHTA and CDR2 FQGNSA. The V and J ends lost 2 bases and 8 bases, in that order; junction bases with no gene match: 5. This CDR3 has 13 amino acids. The CDR3 here is CASSLIGGGGYTF. CDR3 DNA sequence: TGTGCCAGCAGCTTAATAGGGGGCGGGGGCTACACCTTC.

This rearrangement joins TRBV7-2 to TRBJ2-1, with TRBD1 matching 9 bases. Germline V lookup: CDR1 SGHTA, CDR2 FQGNSA. V lost 4 bases and J lost 7; bases outside the gene matches: 8. This CDR3 spans 15 amino acids. The CDR3 DNA sequence: TGTGCCAGCAGCTCCGGGACAGGGACGGGAAATGAGCAGTTCTTC. Its protein is CASSSGTGTGNEQFF.

The rearrangement links TRBV9 to TRBJ1-6; possibly TRBD1 for D (5 bases). V was cut by 5 bases and J by 7 bases, with 16 bases left in between. The germline V gene encodes CDR1 SGDLS and CDR2 YYNGEE. CDR3 size: 15 residues. CDR3 sequence: CASREGSGVNSPLHF. As DNA, the CDR3 is TGTGCCAGCAGGGAGGGGTCCGGCGTGAATTCACCCCTCCACTTT.

V is TRBV5-1 and J is TRBJ2-2; 9 bases line up with TRBD2. The CDR3 contains 17 residues. Unmatched junction bases numbered 12, after V lost 1 base and J lost 8 bases. The V gene's germline CDR1 is SGHRS and CDR2 YFSETQ. CDR3 sequence reads: CASSLRLGGGAAGELFF. The CDR3, as DNA: TGCGCCAGCAGCTTGCGTCTCGGCGGGGGGGCCGCAGGGGAGCTGTTTTTT.

The V call is TRBV5-1, the J call TRBJ2-5; 8 bases are shared with TRBD1. This CDR3 has 13 amino acids. Trimming at V came to 1 base and at J to 5 bases, leaving 1 base not matched to a gene. Germline CDR1 and CDR2: SGHRS and YFSETQ. Written as DNA, the CDR3 is TGCGCCAGCAGCTTGCGGGACAGGGAGACCCAGTACTTC. Protein product: CASSLRDRETQYF.